These T cell receptor beta chains were read from a single sample in a study of OX40 agonist ivuxolimab in advanced cancers. Profiling relied on immunoSEQ multiplex PCR, and the TCRdb table lists in-frame clones only, not all of them. The table includes more than 25,000 clones, 75% to 90% detected once. The source was CD4+ or CD8+ T cells sorted from blood, collected in a trial of the OX40 agonist ivuxolimab. These receptors all come from an adult with an advanced solid tumor such as melanoma, head and neck, liver or kidney cancer. Each CDR3 is given with its conserved first and last residue. The D gene is left open where the match is weak. Expanded clones get a size class; other rows say once, few or many, or leave the size out.

v_gene: TRBV27; j_gene: TRBJ2-1; d_gene: TRBD2; abundance: -; CDR3aa: CASSSPRGLAGGHEQFF; CDR3nt: TGTGCCAGCAGTTCCCCTAGGGGACTAGCGGGAGGACATGAGCAGTTCTTC
v_gene: TRBV6-1; j_gene: TRBJ2-7; d_gene: -; abundance: medium-sized; CDR3aa: CASSESSYEQYF; CDR3nt: TGTGCCAGCAGTGAGAGTAGCTACGAGCAGTACTTC
v_gene: TRBV29-1; j_gene: TRBJ2-2; d_gene: TRBD2; abundance: -; CDR3aa: CSVGLAGVPNTGELFF; CDR3nt: TGCAGCGTGGGACTAGCGGGAGTTCCGAACACCGGGGAGCTGTTTTTT
v_gene: TRBV6-5; j_gene: TRBJ2-5; d_gene: -; abundance: -; CDR3aa: CASSLAAGKTQYF; CDR3nt: TGTGCCAGCTCTTTGGCGGCCGGAAAGACCCAGTACTTC
v_gene: TRBV6-5; j_gene: TRBJ1-5; d_gene: -; abundance: -; CDR3aa: CASSGAGYNQPQHF; CDR3nt: TGTGCCAGCAGTGGAGCAGGTTACAATCAGCCCCAGCATTTT
v_gene: TRBV4-1; j_gene: TRBJ2-7; d_gene: -; abundance: -; CDR3aa: CASSQTGEQYF; CDR3nt: TGCGCCAGCAGTCAGACAGGCGAGCAGTACTTC
v_gene: TRBV2; j_gene: TRBJ2-7; d_gene: -; abundance: -; CDR3aa: CASRGYEQYF; CDR3nt: TGTGCCAGCAGGGGGTACGAGCAGTACTTC
v_gene: TRBV30; j_gene: TRBJ2-7; d_gene: -; abundance: -; CDR3aa: CAWRATGSHYEQYF; CDR3nt: TGTGCCTGGCGCGCGACGGGGTCTCACTACGAGCAGTACTTC
v_gene: TRBV7-9; j_gene: TRBJ2-1; d_gene: TRBD2; abundance: -; CDR3aa: CASSPQLAGNYNEQFF; CDR3nt: TGTGCCAGCAGCCCGCAACTAGCGGGTAACTACAATGAGCAGTTCTTC
v_gene: TRBV7-2; j_gene: TRBJ1-1; d_gene: -; abundance: -; CDR3aa: CASSLGGTENTEAFF; CDR3nt: TGTGCCAGCAGCTTGGGGGGAACAGAGAACACTGAAGCTTTCTTT
v_gene: TRBV7-3; j_gene: TRBJ1-1; d_gene: -; abundance: medium-sized; CDR3aa: CASNRSSGTAPWDTEAFF; CDR3nt: TGTGCCAGCAATAGAAGTTCCGGAACGGCTCCTTGGGACACTGAAGCTTTCTTT
v_gene: TRBV28; j_gene: TRBJ2-3; d_gene: -; abundance: -; CDR3aa: CASSLSRSDTQYF; CDR3nt: TGTGCCAGCAGTTTGAGTCGGTCAGATACGCAGTATTTT
v_gene: TRBV6-6; j_gene: TRBJ2-2; d_gene: -; abundance: -; CDR3aa: CASTHSTGPGELFF; CDR3nt: TGTGCCAGCACCCATTCGACGGGACCCGGGGAGCTGTTTTTT
v_gene: TRBV27; j_gene: TRBJ1-5; d_gene: TRBD1; abundance: -; CDR3aa: CASRMTGPLSNQPQHF; CDR3nt: TGTGCCAGCAGGATGACAGGGCCGTTATCCAATCAGCCCCAGCATTTT
v_gene: TRBV9; j_gene: TRBJ2-1; d_gene: -; abundance: -; CDR3aa: CASSVGRGSRGYNEQFF; CDR3nt: TGTGCCAGCAGCGTAGGACGTGGGTCCAGGGGATACAATGAGCAGTTCTTC
v_gene: TRBV18; j_gene: TRBJ2-7; d_gene: TRBD2; abundance: -; CDR3aa: CASSPGSGSPSEQYF; CDR3nt: TGTGCCAGCTCACCAGGCAGCGGGAGTCCCTCCGAGCAGTACTTC
v_gene: TRBV27; j_gene: TRBJ1-4; d_gene: -; abundance: -; CDR3aa: CASSLGGAGEKLFF; CDR3nt: TGTGCCAGCAGCTTGGGGGGCGCGGGTGAAAAACTGTTTTTT
v_gene: TRBV7-9; j_gene: TRBJ2-3; d_gene: TRBD2; abundance: -; CDR3aa: CASNLAGSGTTDTQYF; CDR3nt: TGTGCCAGCAACCTCGCCGGTAGCGGGACCACAGATACGCAGTATTTT
v_gene: TRBV7-8; j_gene: TRBJ2-7; d_gene: -; abundance: -; CDR3aa: CASSLDYEQYF; CDR3nt: TGTGCCAGCAGCTTAGACTACGAGCAGTACTTC
v_gene: TRBV2; j_gene: TRBJ2-3; d_gene: TRBD1; abundance: -; CDR3aa: CASSPGQLITDTQYF; CDR3nt: TGTGCCAGCAGTCCGGGACAGTTAATCACAGATACGCAGTATTTT
v_gene: TRBV19; j_gene: TRBJ1-2; d_gene: -; abundance: -; CDR3aa: CASSPPSGGHYGYTF; CDR3nt: TGTGCCAGTAGTCCCCCTTCTGGGGGCCACTATGGCTACACCTTC
v_gene: TRBV9; j_gene: TRBJ2-1; d_gene: -; abundance: -; CDR3aa: CASSDSWGNEQFF; CDR3nt: TGTGCCAGCAGCGATTCCTGGGGGAATGAGCAGTTCTTC
v_gene: TRBV29-1; j_gene: TRBJ2-1; d_gene: -; abundance: -; CDR3aa: CSALTFGTGNEQFF; CDR3nt: TGCAGTGCCCTGACCTTCGGCACGGGCAATGAGCAGTTCTTC
v_gene: TRBV11-3; j_gene: TRBJ2-1; d_gene: TRBD2; abundance: -; CDR3aa: CASSPRYGTSGLNEQFF; CDR3nt: TGTGCCAGCAGTCCACGGTACGGGACTAGCGGCCTCAATGAGCAGTTCTTC